This note documents a single T cell receptor beta chain sequence. Its antigen is undetermined. The CDR3 covers 15 residues. The ends lost 6 bases at V and 4 bases at J; junction bases unmatched: 10. TCRdb keeps only in-frame clones here, not all; method: immunoSEQ multiplex PCR. The repertoire holds about 110,000 clones, with around 95% as singletons. The record originates from a study of cytomegalovirus exposure and HLA in healthy donors. Study-level findings and limits: Among TCR beta chains, those listed as cytomegalovirus-associated numbered fewer than 200.

Sequencing was carried out using PBMCs. The chain couples TRBV5-3 to TRBJ2-1; 7 positions match TRBD2. TRBV5-3 is treated as an ORF (open reading frame) with a function not yet certain. The source of this sequence is a woman aged 18-29 years in good health and CMV-seronegative. The CDR3 DNA sequence: TGTGCCAGAACCATGAGACTAGCTGCTTACAATGAGCAGTTCTTC. This codes for CARTMRLAAYNEQFF.